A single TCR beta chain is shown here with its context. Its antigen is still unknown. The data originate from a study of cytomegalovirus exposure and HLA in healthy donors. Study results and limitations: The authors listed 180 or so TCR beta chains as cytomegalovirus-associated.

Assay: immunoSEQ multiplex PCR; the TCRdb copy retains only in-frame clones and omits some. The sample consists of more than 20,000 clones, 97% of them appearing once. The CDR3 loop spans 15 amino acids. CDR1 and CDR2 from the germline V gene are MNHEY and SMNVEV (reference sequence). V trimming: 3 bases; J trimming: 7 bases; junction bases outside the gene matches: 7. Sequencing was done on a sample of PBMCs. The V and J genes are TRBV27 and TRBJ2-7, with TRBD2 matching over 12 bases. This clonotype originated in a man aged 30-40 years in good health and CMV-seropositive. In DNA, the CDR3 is TGTGCCAGCAGTTTCCTCGGACTAGCGGGAAGTGAGCAGTACTTC. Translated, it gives CASSFLGLAGSEQYF.